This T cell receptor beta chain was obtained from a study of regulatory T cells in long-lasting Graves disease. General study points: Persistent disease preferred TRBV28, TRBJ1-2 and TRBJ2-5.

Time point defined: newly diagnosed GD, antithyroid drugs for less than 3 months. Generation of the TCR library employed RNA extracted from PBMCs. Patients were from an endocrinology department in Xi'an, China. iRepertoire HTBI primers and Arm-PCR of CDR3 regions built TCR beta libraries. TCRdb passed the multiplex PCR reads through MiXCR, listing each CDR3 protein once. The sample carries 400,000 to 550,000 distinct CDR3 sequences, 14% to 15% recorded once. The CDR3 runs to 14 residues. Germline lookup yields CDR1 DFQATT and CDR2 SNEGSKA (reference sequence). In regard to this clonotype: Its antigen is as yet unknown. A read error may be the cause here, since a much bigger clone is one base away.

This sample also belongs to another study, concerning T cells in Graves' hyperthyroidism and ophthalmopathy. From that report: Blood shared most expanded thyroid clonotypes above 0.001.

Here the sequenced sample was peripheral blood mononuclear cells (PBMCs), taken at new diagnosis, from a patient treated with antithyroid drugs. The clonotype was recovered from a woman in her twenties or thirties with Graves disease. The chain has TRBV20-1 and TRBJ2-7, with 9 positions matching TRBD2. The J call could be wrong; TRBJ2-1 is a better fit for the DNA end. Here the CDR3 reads CSASLAGGDYEQFF. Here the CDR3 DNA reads TGCAGTGCTTCCCTGGCGGGAGGGGACTACGAGCAGTTCTTC.